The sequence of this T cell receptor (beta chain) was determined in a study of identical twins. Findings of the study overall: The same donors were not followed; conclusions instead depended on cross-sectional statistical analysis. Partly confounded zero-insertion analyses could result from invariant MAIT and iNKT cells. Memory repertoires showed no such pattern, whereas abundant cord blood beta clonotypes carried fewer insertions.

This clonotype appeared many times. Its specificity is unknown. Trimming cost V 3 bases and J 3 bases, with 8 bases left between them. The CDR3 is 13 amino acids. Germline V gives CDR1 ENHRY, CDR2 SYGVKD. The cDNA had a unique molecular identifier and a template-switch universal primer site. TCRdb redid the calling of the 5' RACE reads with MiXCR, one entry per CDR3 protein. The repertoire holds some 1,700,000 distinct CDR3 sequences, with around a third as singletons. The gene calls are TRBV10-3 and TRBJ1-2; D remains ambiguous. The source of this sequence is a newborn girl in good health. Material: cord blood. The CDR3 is CAISEGKDYGYTF. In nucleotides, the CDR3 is TGTGCCATCAGTGAAGGGAAGGACTATGGCTACACCTTC.